This is a list of T cell receptor beta chains from one sample in a study of metastatic and nonmetastatic thyroid tumors. TCRdb re-called the PCR reads via MiXCR. The repertoire holds roughly 75,000 clones, with under 15% as singletons. Material: tumor tissue. The receptors were gathered from a female donor with papillary thyroid cancer or a benign thyroid nodule (not recorded which). Some clones in this sample may be carry-over from other donors' samples. Each CDR3 is given with its conserved first and last residue. A D gene is named only where the DNA matches it firmly. The listing skips clone size in some rows; elsewhere it reads once, few, many or a size class.

>many|TRBV30|.|TRBJ1-1
TGTGCCTGGATCCGCCAGAACACTGAAGCTTTCTTT
CAWIRQNTEAFF
>many|TRBV5-1|.|TRBJ1-6
TGCGCCAGCAGCTTGGCCGTCCAGGGCAATTCACCCCTCCACTTT
CASSLAVQGNSPLHF
>.|TRBV12-3/TRBV12-4|TRBD2|TRBJ2-1
TGTGCCGGCAGTCCATTCCTACTAGCGGGAGGGCCTGGTGAGCAGCTCTTC
CAGSPFLLAGGPGEQLF
>.|TRBV11-2|.|TRBJ1-1
TGTGCCAGCAGCGTTCCACGGCATCAGAACACTGAAGCTTTCTTT
CASSVPRHQNTEAFF
>many|TRBV5-1|TRBD1|TRBJ2-7
TGCGCCAGCAGCTGGGGGTGGACAGGGTACCACTACGAGCAGTACTTC
CASSWGWTGYHYEQYF
>many|TRBV12-3/TRBV12-4|.|TRBJ1-1
TGTGCCAGCACTTGGACAGTCCCGGGTAACACTGAAGCTTTCTTT
CASTWTVPGNTEAFF
>many|TRBV27|.|TRBJ2-7
TGTGCCAGCTCGACAGTCGGGGGATCCTACGAGCAGTACTTC
CASSTVGGSYEQYF
>few|TRBV13|.|TRBJ2-5
TGTGCCAGCAGCTTTAGGCCGGGGGAGACCCAGTACTTC
CASSFRPGETQYF
>.|TRBV20-1|TRBD1|TRBJ2-7
TGCAGTGCTAGATCGGGGGACAGGTCCTACGAGCAGTACTTC
CSARSGDRSYEQYF
>many|TRBV12-3/TRBV12-4|.|TRBJ1-1
TGTGCCAGCAGTCCAAGACCGAACACTGAAGCTTTCTTT
CASSPRPNTEAFF
>many|TRBV7-8|.|TRBJ1-1
TGTGCCAGCAGCTTAGACACTGAAGCTTTCTTT
CASSLDTEAFF
>many|TRBV15|TRBD1|TRBJ1-1
TGTGCCACCAGCAGCGACAGGGGGCTCACTGAAGCTTTCTTT
CATSSDRGLTEAFF
>many|TRBV19|.|TRBJ1-5
TGTGCCAGTAGTACACTATTTTGGGGAGGGGAGCATCAGCCCCAGCATTTT
CASSTLFWGGEHQPQHF
>many|TRBV19|.|TRBJ2-1
TGTGCCAGTGGGTACGAGCAGTTCTTC
CASGYEQFF
>many|TRBV5-6|.|TRBJ2-7
TGTGCCAGCAGCTTTTTACCAGTCGTGGGGCCCGAGCAGTACTTC
CASSFLPVVGPEQYF
>many|TRBV20-1|.|TRBJ1-2
TGCAGTGCTAGAGAACGGGGGGGGAGGTATGGCTACACCTTC
CSARERGGRYGYTF
>.|TRBV7-3|.|TRBJ2-3
TGTGCCAGCAGCTCCGCGGCGGTGGGCACAGATACGCAGTATTTT
CASSSAAVGTDTQYF
>many|TRBV19|TRBD1|TRBJ1-2
TGTGCCAGTAGTATGTCGGCGGGACAGGGATCAGTTGGCTATGGCTACACCTTC
CASSMSAGQGSVGYGYTF
>few|TRBV4-2|.|TRBJ1-5
TGTGCCAGCAGCCACACTCCGGGACATCAAGGGAGCAATCAGCCCCAGCATTTT
CASSHTPGHQGSNQPQHF
>many|TRBV12-3/TRBV12-4|.|TRBJ2-1
TGTGCCAGCATCGTGGACGGGGCCTACAATGAGCAGTTCTTC
CASIVDGAYNEQFF
>.|TRBV5-4|.|TRBJ2-3
TGTGCCAGCAGCTTGGGGGAGGGGGTCCCTAGCACAGATACGCGGTATTTT
CASSLGEGVPSTDTRYF
>many|TRBV10-3|TRBD2|TRBJ2-3
TGTGCCATCAGTGCTTCGGGCGGGAGGGCCTCAGATACGCAGTATTTT
CAISASGGRASDTQYF
>many|TRBV20-1|.|TRBJ1-2
TGCAGTGCATCGGGACGGACGAACTATGGCTACACCTTC
CSASGRTNYGYTF
>many|TRBV7-9|.|TRBJ2-1
TGTGCCAGCACCCAGCCCGGGGGTTTGGACAATGAGCAGTTCTTC
CASTQPGGLDNEQFF
>.|TRBV5-5|.|TRBJ1-6
TGTGCCAGCAGGATAATATCCTTCTCCTATAATTCACCCCTCCACTTT
CASRIISFSYNSPLHF
>many|TRBV11-2|TRBD1|TRBJ1-2
TGTGCCAGCAGCTCGTATTCGACAGGGGGTAACTATGGCTACACCTTC
CASSSYSTGGNYGYTF
>few|TRBV12-3/TRBV12-4|.|TRBJ1-2
TGTGCCAGCAGTTTAAGACACAGGGAGGATGGCTACACCTTC
CASSLRHREDGYTF
>many|TRBV2|TRBD1|TRBJ1-5
TGTGCCAGCAGAAAGGACAGGGGCGGAAGCAATCAGCCCCAGCATTTT
CASRKDRGGSNQPQHF
>many|TRBV20-1|.|TRBJ2-3
TGCAGTGCTAGGCGCAGCGAAGGATCAGATACGCAGTATTTT
CSARRSEGSDTQYF
>many|TRBV9|TRBD2|TRBJ2-2
TGTGCCAGCAGCCTGTGGGGAGGGGCGAACACCGGGGAGCTGTTTTTT
CASSLWGGANTGELFF
>few|TRBV6-1|.|TRBJ2-3
TGTGCCAGCAGTGGGGAGTCAGTAGATACGCAGTATTTT
CASSGESVDTQYF
>few|TRBV4-1|TRBD2|TRBJ2-1
TGCGCCAGCAGCCGGGCGGGAGGGAATCTCAATGAGCAGTTCTTC
CASSRAGGNLNEQFF
>many|TRBV6-1|.|TRBJ2-3
TGTGCCAGCAGTCCCGTCGTTCACACAGATACGCAGTATTTT
CASSPVVHTDTQYF
>many|TRBV9|TRBD2|TRBJ2-5
TGTGCCAGCAGCCCCAGACTAGCCTGGGAGACCCAGTACTTC
CASSPRLAWETQYF
>.|TRBV9|TRBD1|TRBJ2-7
TGTGCCGGCGGCCCCGGCCAGGGGGCGGGCAACGAGCAGTACTTC
CAGGPGQGAGNEQYF
>few|TRBV15|.|TRBJ2-3
TGTGCCACCAGCAGAGATCCCGGTACGCAGTATTTT
CATSRDPGTQYF
>many|TRBV6-1|.|TRBJ1-2
TGTGCCAGCAGTGAGGGTGGTGGCCGTCTTGGCTACACCTTC
CASSEGGGRLGYTF
>many|TRBV11-2|.|TRBJ2-3
TGTGCCAGCAGCGACTACTCTTCTAGCACAGATACGCAGTATTTT
CASSDYSSSTDTQYF
>many|TRBV11-2|.|TRBJ2-7
TGTGCCAGCAGCTTAGGACTATGGGACGAGCAGTACTTC
CASSLGLWDEQYF
>many|TRBV2|.|TRBJ2-7
TGTGCCAGCGAGACTCAGGACGGAAGCTCCTACGAGCAGTACTTC
CASETQDGSSYEQYF
>many|TRBV7-9|.|TRBJ2-3
TGTGCCAGCAGCCGACCGGCGGGAAGCACAGATACGCAGTATTTT
CASSRPAGSTDTQYF
>many|TRBV19|.|TRBJ2-6
TGTGCCAGTAGTATATTAGACTCTGGGGCCAACGTCCTGACTTTC
CASSILDSGANVLTF
>many|TRBV27|TRBD2|TRBJ2-3
TGTGCCAGCAGTCTGACTAGCGGGGGGGCCGCTGATGGGGATACGCAGTATTTT
CASSLTSGGAADGDTQYF
>many|TRBV7-9|TRBD1|TRBJ2-1
TGTGCCAGCAGCTCTTCAAGGACAGGGATGGCCTACAATGAGCAGTTCTTC
CASSSSRTGMAYNEQFF
>many|TRBV7-9|TRBD1|TRBJ2-2
TGTGCCAGCAGCGGGACAGGGGCCGGGGAGCTGTTTTTT
CASSGTGAGELFF
>many|TRBV9|.|TRBJ1-2
TGTGCCAGCAGCGTAGATCCCGAGTCTAACTATGGCTACACCTTC
CASSVDPESNYGYTF
>.|TRBV24-1|TRBD1|TRBJ1-2
TGTGCCACCGGGGGCCAGGGGGACGGCTACACCTTC
CATGGQGDGYTF
>many|TRBV11-3|TRBD2|TRBJ2-7
TGTGCCAGCAGCTTATTTGCCCTGGGAGCGGGAGGGTACGAGCAGTACTTC
CASSLFALGAGGYEQYF
>many|TRBV28|TRBD2|TRBJ2-7
TGTGCCAGCAGCTTCGTCGCCGGACTAGCGGGTCTCTACGAGCAGTACTTC
CASSFVAGLAGLYEQYF
>many|TRBV12-3/TRBV12-4|TRBD1|TRBJ2-7
TGTGCCAGCAGTTTAGCCCTAGGGACAGGGGACGGGGGTTACGAGCAGTACTTC
CASSLALGTGDGGYEQYF
>.|TRBV6-1|.|TRBJ2-1
TGTGCCAGCAAGGGGGATGCGGGAAGGTCCTACAATGAGCAGTTCTTC
CASKGDAGRSYNEQFF
>many|TRBV6-1|.|TRBJ2-7
TGTGCCAGCAGTCCTCAACCCCGGGAGCAGTACTTC
CASSPQPREQYF
>few|TRBV6-1|.|TRBJ2-7
TGTGCCAGCAGTCCAACCGGGCCTCTGCCCGAGCAGTACTTC
CASSPTGPLPEQYF